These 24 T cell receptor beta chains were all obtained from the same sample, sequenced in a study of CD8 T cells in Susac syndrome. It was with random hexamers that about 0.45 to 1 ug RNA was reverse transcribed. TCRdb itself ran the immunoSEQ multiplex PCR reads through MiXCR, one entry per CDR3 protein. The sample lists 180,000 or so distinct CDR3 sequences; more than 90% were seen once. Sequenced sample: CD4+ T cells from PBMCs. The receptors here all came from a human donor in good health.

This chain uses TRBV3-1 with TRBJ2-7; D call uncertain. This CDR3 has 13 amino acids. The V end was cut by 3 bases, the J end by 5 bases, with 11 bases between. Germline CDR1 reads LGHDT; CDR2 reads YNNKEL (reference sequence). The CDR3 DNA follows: TGTGCCAGCAGCCAGGGTACTTTCGACGAGCAGTACTTC. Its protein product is CASSQGTFDEQYF.

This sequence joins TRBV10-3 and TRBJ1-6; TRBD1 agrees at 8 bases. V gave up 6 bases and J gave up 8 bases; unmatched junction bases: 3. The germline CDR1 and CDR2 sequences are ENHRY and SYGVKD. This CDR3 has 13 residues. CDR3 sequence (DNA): TGTGCCATCAGAATGGACAGGGATTCACCCCTCCACTTT. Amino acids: CAIRMDRDSPLHF.

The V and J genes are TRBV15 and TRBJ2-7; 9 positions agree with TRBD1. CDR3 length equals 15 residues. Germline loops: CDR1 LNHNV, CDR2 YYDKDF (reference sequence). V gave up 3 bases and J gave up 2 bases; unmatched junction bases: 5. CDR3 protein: CATSRARDRAYEQYF. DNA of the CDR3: TGTGCCACCAGCAGGGCCCGGGACAGGGCCTACGAGCAGTACTTC.

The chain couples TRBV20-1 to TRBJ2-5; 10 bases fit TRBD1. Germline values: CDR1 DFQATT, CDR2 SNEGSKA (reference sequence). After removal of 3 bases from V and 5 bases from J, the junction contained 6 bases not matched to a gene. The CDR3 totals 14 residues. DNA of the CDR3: TGCAGTGCTAGTGGACAGGGGGATGGCGAGACCCAGTACTTC. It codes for CSASGQGDGETQYF.

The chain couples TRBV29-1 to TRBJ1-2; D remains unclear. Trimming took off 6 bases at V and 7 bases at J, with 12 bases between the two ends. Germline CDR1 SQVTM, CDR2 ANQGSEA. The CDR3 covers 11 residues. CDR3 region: CSVGRSAGYTF. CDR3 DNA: TGCAGCGTCGGGAGAAGCGCTGGCTACACCTTC.

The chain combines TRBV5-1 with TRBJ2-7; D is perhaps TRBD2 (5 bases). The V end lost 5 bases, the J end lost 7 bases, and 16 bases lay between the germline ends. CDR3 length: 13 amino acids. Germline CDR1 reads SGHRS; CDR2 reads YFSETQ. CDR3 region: CASRRSETGEQYF. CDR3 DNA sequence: TGCGCCAGCAGAAGATCAGAGACGGGGGAGCAGTACTTC.

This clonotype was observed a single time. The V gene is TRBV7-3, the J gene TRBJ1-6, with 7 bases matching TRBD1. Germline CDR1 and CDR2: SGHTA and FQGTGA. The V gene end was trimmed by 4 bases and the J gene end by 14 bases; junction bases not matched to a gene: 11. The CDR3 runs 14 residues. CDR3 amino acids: CASSSDGTASSLHF. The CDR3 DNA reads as TGTGCCAGCAGCTCAGATGGGACAGCCTCTTCCCTCCACTTT.

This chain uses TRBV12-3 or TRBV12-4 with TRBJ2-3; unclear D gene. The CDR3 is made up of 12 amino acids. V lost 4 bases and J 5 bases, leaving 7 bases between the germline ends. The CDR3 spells CASSYARDTQYF. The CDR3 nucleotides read TGTGCCAGCAGTTATGCCAGAGATACGCAGTATTTT.

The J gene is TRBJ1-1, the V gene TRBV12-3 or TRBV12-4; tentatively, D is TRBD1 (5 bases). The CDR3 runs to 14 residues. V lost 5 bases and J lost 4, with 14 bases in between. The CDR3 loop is CASSRPEGITEAFF. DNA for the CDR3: TGTGCCAGCAGTCGCCCGGAGGGGATCACTGAAGCTTTCTTT.

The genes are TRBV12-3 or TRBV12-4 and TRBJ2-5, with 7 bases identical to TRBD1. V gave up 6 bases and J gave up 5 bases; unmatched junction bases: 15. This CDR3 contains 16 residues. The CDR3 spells CASRAHNRGLVETQYF. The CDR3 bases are TGTGCCAGCAGAGCGCACAACAGGGGCTTGGTGGAGACCCAGTACTTC.

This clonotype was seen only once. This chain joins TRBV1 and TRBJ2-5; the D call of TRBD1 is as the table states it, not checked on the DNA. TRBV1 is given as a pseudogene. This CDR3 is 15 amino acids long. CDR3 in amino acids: CTSSTRGWRQETQYF. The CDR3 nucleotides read TGCACCAGCAGCACCCGGGGATGGAGACAAGAGACCCAGTACTTC.

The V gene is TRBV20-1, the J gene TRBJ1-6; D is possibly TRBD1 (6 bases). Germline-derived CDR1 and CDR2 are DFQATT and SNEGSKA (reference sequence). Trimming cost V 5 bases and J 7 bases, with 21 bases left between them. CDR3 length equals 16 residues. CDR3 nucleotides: TGCAGTGCTGCAGGGGAAAGGGCCGGGGGAAATTCACCCCTCCACTTT. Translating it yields CSAAGERAGGNSPLHF.

This CDR3 is CSVGYRDSLNEQFF. The CDR3 coding sequence is TGCAGCGTTGGATACCGGGATTCCCTCAATGAGCAGTTCTTC. The V and J genes are TRBV29-1 and TRBJ2-1; tentative D call: TRBD2 (5 bases). CDR3 length: 14 amino acids. Germline CDR1 SQVTM, CDR2 ANQGSEA. V lost 4 bases, J lost 6 bases, and 16 bases lay in between.

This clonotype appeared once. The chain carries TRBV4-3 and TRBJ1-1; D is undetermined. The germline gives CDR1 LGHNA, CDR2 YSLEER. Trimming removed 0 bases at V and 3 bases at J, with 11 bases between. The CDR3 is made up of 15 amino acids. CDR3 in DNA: TGCGCCAGCAGCCAAGATCGTGTGACCTACACTGAAGCTTTCTTT. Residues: CASSQDRVTYTEAFF.

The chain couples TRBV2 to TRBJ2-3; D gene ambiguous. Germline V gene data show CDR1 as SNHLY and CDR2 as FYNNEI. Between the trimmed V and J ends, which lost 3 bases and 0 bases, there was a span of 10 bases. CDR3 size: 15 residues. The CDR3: CASSDLALSTDTQYF. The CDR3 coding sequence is TGTGCCAGCAGTGATTTAGCACTTAGCACAGATACGCAGTATTTT.

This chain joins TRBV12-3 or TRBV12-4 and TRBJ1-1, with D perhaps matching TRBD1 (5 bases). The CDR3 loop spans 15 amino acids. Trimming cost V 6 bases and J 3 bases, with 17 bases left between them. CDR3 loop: CASRAGGTHYTEAFF. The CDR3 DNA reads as TGTGCCAGCAGGGCGGGGGGGACTCATTACACTGAAGCTTTCTTT.

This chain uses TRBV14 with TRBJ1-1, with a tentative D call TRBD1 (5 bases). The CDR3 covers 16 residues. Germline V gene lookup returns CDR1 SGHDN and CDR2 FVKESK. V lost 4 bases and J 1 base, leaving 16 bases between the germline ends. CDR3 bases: TGTGCCAGCAGCCTTAGTCCGGGGGGATGGAACACTGAAGCTTTCTTT. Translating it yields CASSLSPGGWNTEAFF.

CDR3 sequence: CSARDSTRRYEQYF. For the CDR3, the DNA is TGCAGTGCTAGAGATTCGACACGCCGCTACGAGCAGTACTTC. The chain uses TRBV20-1 and TRBJ2-7; D call uncertain. Between the trimmed V and J ends, which lost 0 bases and 3 bases, there was a span of 12 bases. This CDR3 comprises 14 residues. Germline loops: CDR1 DFQATT, CDR2 SNEGSKA (reference sequence).

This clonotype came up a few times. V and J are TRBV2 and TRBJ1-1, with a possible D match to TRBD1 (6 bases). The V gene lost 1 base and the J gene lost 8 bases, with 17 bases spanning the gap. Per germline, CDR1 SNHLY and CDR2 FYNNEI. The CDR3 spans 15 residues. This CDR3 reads CASSEGQGGSWEAFF. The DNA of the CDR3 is TGTGCCAGCAGTGAAGGTCAAGGGGGTTCATGGGAAGCTTTCTTT. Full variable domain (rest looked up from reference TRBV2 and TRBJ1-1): EPEVTQTPSHQVTQMGQEVILRCVPISNHLYFYWYRQILGQKVEFLVSFYNNEISEKSEIFDDQFSVERPDGSNFTLKIRSTKLEDSAMYFCASSEGQGGSWEAFFGQGTRLTVV.

CDR3 nucleotides: TGTGCCAGCAGCCCCATTCAAACGGTGACCCAGTACTTC. This translates into CASSPIQTVTQYF. V gene TRBV3-1 combines with J gene TRBJ2-5, with D uncertain. With 4 bases removed from V and 7 bases from J, the gap between germline ends came to 13 bases. CDR3 length: 13 residues. Germline V lookup: CDR1 LGHDT, CDR2 YNNKEL (reference sequence).

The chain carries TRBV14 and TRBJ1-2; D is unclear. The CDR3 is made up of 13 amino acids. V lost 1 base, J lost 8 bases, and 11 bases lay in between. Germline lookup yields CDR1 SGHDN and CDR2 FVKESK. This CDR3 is CASSQAAGLGYTF. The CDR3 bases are TGTGCCAGCAGCCAAGCCGCGGGGTTAGGCTACACCTTC.

CDR3 residues: CATSRGLGYNEQFF. In DNA form, the CDR3 reads TGTGCCACCAGCAGAGGTTTGGGGTACAATGAGCAGTTCTTC. V and J are TRBV15 and TRBJ2-1; no definite D call. The CDR3 sequence is 14 residues long. The V end lost 1 base, the J end lost 4 bases, and 8 bases lay between the germline ends. Germline loops: CDR1 LNHNV, CDR2 YYDKDF (reference sequence).

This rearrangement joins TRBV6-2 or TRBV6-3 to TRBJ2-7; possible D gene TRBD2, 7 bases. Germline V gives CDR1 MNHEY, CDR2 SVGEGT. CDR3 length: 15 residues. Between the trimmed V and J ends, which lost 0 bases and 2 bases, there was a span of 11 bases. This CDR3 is CASSYSRGPAYEQYF. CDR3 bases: TGTGCCAGCAGTTACTCGCGGGGGCCCGCCTACGAGCAGTACTTC.

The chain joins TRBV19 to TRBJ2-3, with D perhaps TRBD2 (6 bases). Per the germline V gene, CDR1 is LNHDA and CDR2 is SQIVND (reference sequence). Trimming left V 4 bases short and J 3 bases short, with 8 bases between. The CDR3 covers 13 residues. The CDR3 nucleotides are TGTGCCAGTAGTAGCCGGGGGACAGATACGCAGTATTTT. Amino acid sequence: CASSSRGTDTQYF.